The 9 T cell receptor beta chains reported below all come from one sample, sequenced in a study of CD8+CD57+ T cells in acquired aplastic anemia. The sequenced patients had an expansion of CD8+CD57+ cells seen by flow cytometry. Investigators profiled TCR beta VDJ and CDR3 from genomic DNA template. TCRdb re-called the reads with MiXCR, one entry per CDR3 protein. The table shows 130,000 or so distinct CDR3 sequences, with roughly 55% occurring only once. The sample taken for sequencing was sorted CD4+, CD8+, or CD8+CD57+ T cells (not recorded which) from PBMCs. These receptors were collected from a human donor with aplastic anemia.

This clonotype was counted ten times or more. The chain uses TRBV6-5 and TRBJ1-1; D gene ambiguous. The CDR3 is 13 amino acids. V gave up 2 bases and J gave up 1 base, with 5 bases separating them. CDR1 and CDR2 (germline): MNHEY, SVGAGI. CDR3 sequence: CASSYGRNTEAFF. In DNA, the CDR3 is TGTGCCAGCAGTTACGGGAGGAACACTGAAGCTTTCTTT.

This clonotype was observed a few times. The chain combines TRBV12-3 or TRBV12-4 with TRBJ1-6; D gene unclear. V was clipped by 3 bases and J by 6 bases, with 3 bases between them. The CDR3 has 12 residues. The CDR3 DNA sequence: TGTGCCAGCAGTTTTGGTAATTCACCCCTCCACTTT. This encodes CASSFGNSPLHF.

The J gene is TRBJ2-7, the V gene TRBV5-1; 11 nucleotides match TRBD1. In germline, CDR1 is SGHRS, CDR2 YFSETQ. The V segment lost 4 bases and the J segment 4 bases; nucleotides outside the gene matches: 7. The CDR3 length is 15 residues. The DNA of the CDR3 is TGCGCCAGCAGCATCGGACAGGGGGCTCCATACGAGCAGTACTTC. It encodes CASSIGQGAPYEQYF.

The rearrangement uses TRBV4-3 and TRBJ2-7; D unresolved. This CDR3 contains 14 residues. Germline CDR1 is LGHNA and CDR2 is YSLEER. V was cut by 0 bases and J by 2 bases, with 8 bases left in between. Here the CDR3 DNA reads TGCGCCAGCAGCCAAGATTGGGATCCCTACGAGCAGTACTTC. This sequence encodes CASSQDWDPYEQYF.

This clonotype was counted many times. The chain recombines TRBV19 with TRBJ2-1; D unresolved. Germline V gives CDR1 LNHDA, CDR2 SQIVND (reference sequence). This CDR3 is 14 amino acids long. V lost 7 bases and J lost 6, with 16 bases in between. Here the CDR3 reads CASTYTLSTNEQFF. CDR3 sequence (DNA): TGTGCCAGTACCTACACACTATCAACCAATGAGCAGTTCTTC.

The chain joins TRBV2 to TRBJ2-7; 10 bases line up with TRBD1. The CDR3 spans 15 residues. The V gene's germline CDR1 is SNHLY and CDR2 FYNNEI. V trimming: 8 bases; J trimming: 2 bases; junction bases outside the gene matches: 9. The CDR3, as DNA: TGTGCCAGCCAGCCGGGACAGGGGATTGCCTACGAGCAGTACTTC. Its translation is CASQPGQGIAYEQYF.

The rearrangement joins TRBV7-6 to TRBJ2-5, with a tentative D call TRBD1 (7 bases). Trimming removed 0 bases from V and 5 bases from J, with 22 bases in between. The germline V gene encodes CDR1 SGHVS and CDR2 FNYEAQ. CDR3 length: 18 amino acids. CDR3 DNA: TGTGCCAGCAGCTTAGCGGTCGGAGGGGGCTCTGCGGCGGAGACCCAGTACTTC. It is translated as CASSLAVGGGSAAETQYF.

This chain uses TRBV11-2 with TRBJ2-5; D possibly corresponds to TRBD2 (5 bases). Germline loops: CDR1 SGHAT, CDR2 FQNNGV. This CDR3 is built from 13 residues. Trimming stripped 6 bases from V and 5 bases from J, with 13 bases between. The CDR3 region has the DNA TGTGCCAGCAGGGAGGAGGCGAAGGAGACCCAGTACTTC. Encoded protein: CASREEAKETQYF.

The rearrangement joins TRBV28 to TRBJ1-3, with a tentative D call TRBD1 (5 bases). This CDR3 contains 14 residues. CDR1 and CDR2 from the germline V gene are MDHEN and SYDVKM. V lost 3 bases, J lost 2 bases, and 8 bases lay in between. The CDR3 is CASSFGGTGNTIYF. CDR3 nucleotides: TGTGCCAGCAGTTTCGGGGGTACTGGAAACACCATATATTTT. The complete variable domain, with remaining parts taken from reference TRBV28 and TRBJ1-3, reads DVKVTQSSRYLVKRTGEKVFLECVQDMDHENMFWYRQDPGLGLRLIYFSYDVKMKEKGDIPEGYSVSREKKERFSLILESASTNQTSMYLCASSFGGTGNTIYFGEGSWLTVV.